The sequence of this T cell receptor beta chain was determined in a study of T cell changes during pregnancy in multiple sclerosis. Germline-derived CDR1 and CDR2 are WSHSY and SAAADI. The trim removed 5 bases at V and 6 bases at J, leaving 4 bases unmatched. This CDR3 has 13 amino acids. This table comes from immunoSEQ multiplex PCR, and its TCRdb copy is limited to in-frame clones, with some not included. The sample shows more than 65,000 clones, just over 90% of them seen only once. The receptor's source is a female donor with multiple sclerosis, enrolled in a pregnancy study. The rearrangement joins TRBV10-2 to TRBJ1-2, with TRBD1 identical over 9 bases. Sequences were derived from CD4+ T cells from peripheral blood mononuclear cells, sampled before pregnancy. Here the CDR3 reads CASSLRTGDGYTF. The CDR3 region has the DNA TGCGCCAGCAGTCTCCGGACAGGGGATGGCTACACCTTC.